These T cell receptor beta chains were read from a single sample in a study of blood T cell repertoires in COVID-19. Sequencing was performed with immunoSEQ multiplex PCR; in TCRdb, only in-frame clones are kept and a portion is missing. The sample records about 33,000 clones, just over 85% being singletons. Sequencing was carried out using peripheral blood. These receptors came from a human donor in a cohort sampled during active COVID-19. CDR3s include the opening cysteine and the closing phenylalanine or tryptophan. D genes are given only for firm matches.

CASSQLSGASTDTQYF TRBV4-2 TRBD2
CASSLKSYGQYF TRBV7-9 .
CASSLASWGEGYTF TRBV5-4 .
CASSPTAPGYSNQPQHF TRBV18 .
CASTGLTPHNTQYF TRBV2 .
CASSQGQPRETQYF TRBV3-1/TRBV3-2 TRBD1
CASSLDGLAGDEQFF TRBV11-2 TRBD2
CASSQGTGGTYEQYF TRBV4-1 TRBD1
CASSIDLAGRQPQHF TRBV19 .
CASSGLGGEQFF TRBV3-1/TRBV3-2 .
CASSQDRTSGLKGVYNEQFF TRBV4-3 TRBD2
CASSLYGAILDSGNTIYF TRBV5-6 .
CATSASVTPPFYEQYF TRBV24-1 .
CASSGPRLAGVYEQYF TRBV6-2/TRBV6-3 TRBD2
CASSLSGGDYNEQFF TRBV7-9 .
CASSQKKGRVLVRAAPQETQYF TRBV3-1/TRBV3-2 TRBD2
CASSSGTGPYEQYF TRBV5-1 TRBD1
CASRAGWRGQAYEQYF TRBV6-4 .
CALLRGSTYEQYF TRBV4-1 .
CATQPGGYATGELFF TRBV24-1 TRBD2
CASSLGLAVVQETQYF TRBV5-1 TRBD2
CASSQDFWASTAKNIQYF TRBV4-3 .